The T cell receptor beta chain described here comes from a study of OX40 agonist ivuxolimab in advanced cancers. The CDR3 is 13 amino acids. Trimming shortened V by 0 bases and J by 8 bases, and 8 bases separated the two germline ends. CDR1 LNHNV and CDR2 YYDKDF come from the germline V gene (reference sequence). On cycle 4 day 1 and cycle 7 day 1, as well as at baseline, blood was sampled. The protocol was immunoSEQ multiplex PCR, while the TCRdb copy is restricted to in-frame clones and leaves out a portion. The sample has 98,000 or so clones, 75% to 90% seen once. V and J are TRBV15 and TRBJ2-1; possibly TRBD2 for D (5 bases). This sample comprised CD4+ or CD8+ T cells sorted from blood, obtained in a trial of the OX40 agonist ivuxolimab. The TCR comes from an adult with an advanced solid tumor such as melanoma, head and neck, liver or kidney cancer. Here the CDR3 reads CATSRETRDEQFF. As DNA, the CDR3 is TGTGCCACCAGCAGAGAAACGAGGGATGAGCAGTTCTTC.